This TCR beta chain was identified during a study of blood T cell repertoires in COVID-19. Study-wide background: The United States, Italy and Spain were the sources of the acute and convalescent COVID-19 samples. PBMCs, B-cell-depleted T cells, or T cells were the source of the cDNA or gDNA that made up the material.

The germline V gene has CDR1 MNHEY and CDR2 SMNVEV (reference sequence). V dropped 6 bases and J dropped 4 bases, with 19 bases sitting between them. The CDR3 loop spans 15 amino acids. TCRdb's copy holds only in-frame clones and misses some; the assay was immunoSEQ multiplex PCR. The sample contains roughly 71,000 clones, 75% to 85% of which appear only once. The sequenced material came from peripheral blood. The TCR sequence derives from a man aged 65 to 79 who had recovered from COVID-19. J is TRBJ2-7 and V is TRBV27; maybe TRBD1 (6 bases). In nucleotides, the CDR3 is TGTGCCAGCAGAAAAGGACAGTCCGTTGCGTACGAGCAGTACTTC. Translating it yields CASRKGQSVAYEQYF.